This TCR beta chain is from a study of cytomegalovirus exposure and HLA in healthy donors. Study summary: Within the Caucasian-associated ancestry cluster were roughly 79% of the roughly 400 genotyped donors.

Regarding the study as a whole: The classifier reportedly diagnosed cytomegalovirus status with high specificity and sensitivity. Owing to their indistinguishability, certain V segments, notably TRBV6-2 and TRBV6-3, were excluded.

PCR was performed using 60 Vbeta and 13 Jbeta primers. The protocol was immunoSEQ multiplex PCR, while the TCRdb copy is restricted to in-frame clones and leaves out a portion. The table includes under 130,000 clones, roughly 80% detected once. Concerning this clone itself: What it recognizes is unknown. The same CDR3 also results from other DNA sequences found in this sample.

Per the germline V gene, CDR1 is MNHEY and CDR2 is SVGAGI. The CDR3 spans 14 residues. V shed 6 bases and J 5 bases; nucleotides not matched to a gene: 4. The receptor's source is a female donor in good health and CMV-seropositive. The sequenced sample was PBMCs. J is TRBJ1-5 and V is TRBV6-5; TRBD1 matches at 10 bases. The CDR3 spells CASSRQGADQPQHF. CDR3 nucleotides: TGTGCCAGCAGCAGACAGGGGGCGGATCAGCCCCAGCATTTT.